The entry that follows covers one T cell receptor beta chain sequence. Its specificity is unknown. Trimming shortened V by 3 bases and J by 7 bases, and 7 bases separated the two germline ends. From germline, CDR1 is ENHRY and CDR2 SYGVKD. The CDR3 consists of 12 residues. The data were taken from a study of cytomegalovirus exposure and HLA in healthy donors. The study, taken as a whole, reports: Published work reported that the classifier diagnosed cytomegalovirus status with high specificity and sensitivity. Later analysis revealed greater clonal expansion in HLA-associated TCR beta chains than in equally common others.

A multiplex PCR was run with 60 Vbeta primers and 13 Jbeta primers. Only in-frame clones appear in the TCRdb table, and some are missing; sequencing was by immunoSEQ multiplex PCR. The sample has fewer than 120,000 clones, more than 65% seen once; the top ten hold 5% to 7.5%. Sequenced sample: PBMCs. The rearrangement joins TRBV10-3 to TRBJ1-3; D might be TRBD1 (5 bases). The receptor comes from a man aged 30 to 39 in good health and CMV-seropositive. The CDR3 sequence: CAISDSGNTIYF. DNA for the CDR3: TGTGCCATCAGTGATTCAGGGAACACCATATATTTT.